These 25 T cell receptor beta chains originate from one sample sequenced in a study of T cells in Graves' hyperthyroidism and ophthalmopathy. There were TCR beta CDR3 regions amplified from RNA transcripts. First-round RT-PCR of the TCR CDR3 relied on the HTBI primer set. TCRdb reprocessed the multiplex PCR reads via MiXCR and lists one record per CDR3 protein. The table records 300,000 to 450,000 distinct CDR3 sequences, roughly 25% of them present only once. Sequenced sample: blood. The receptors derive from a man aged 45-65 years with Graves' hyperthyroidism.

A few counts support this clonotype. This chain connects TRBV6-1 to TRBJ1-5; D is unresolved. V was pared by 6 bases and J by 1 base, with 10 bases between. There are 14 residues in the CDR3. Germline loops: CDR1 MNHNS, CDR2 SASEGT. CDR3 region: CASRPPGSNQPQHF. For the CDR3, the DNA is TGTGCCAGCAGGCCGCCGGGGAGCAATCAGCCCCAGCATTTT.

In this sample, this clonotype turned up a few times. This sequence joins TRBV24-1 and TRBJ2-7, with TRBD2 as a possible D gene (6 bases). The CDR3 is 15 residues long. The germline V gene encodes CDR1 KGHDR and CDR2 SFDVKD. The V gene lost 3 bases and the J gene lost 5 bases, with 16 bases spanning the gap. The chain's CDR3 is CATSDAGTGVDEQYF. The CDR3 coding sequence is TGTGCCACCAGTGATGCCGGGACGGGGGTTGACGAGCAGTACTTC.

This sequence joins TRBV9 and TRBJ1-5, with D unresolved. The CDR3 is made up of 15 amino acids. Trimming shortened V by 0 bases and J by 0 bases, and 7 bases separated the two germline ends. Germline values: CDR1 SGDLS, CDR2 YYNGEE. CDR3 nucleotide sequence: TGTGCCAGCAGCGTAGGAGCGGATAGCAATCAGCCCCAGCATTTT. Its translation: CASSVGADSNQPQHF.

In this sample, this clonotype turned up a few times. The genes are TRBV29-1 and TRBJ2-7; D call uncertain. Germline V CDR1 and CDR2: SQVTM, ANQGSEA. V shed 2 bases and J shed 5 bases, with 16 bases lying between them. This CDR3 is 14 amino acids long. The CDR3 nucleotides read TGCAGCGTTGAACTAATAGGATCCCCCGACGAGCAGTACTTC. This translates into CSVELIGSPDEQYF.

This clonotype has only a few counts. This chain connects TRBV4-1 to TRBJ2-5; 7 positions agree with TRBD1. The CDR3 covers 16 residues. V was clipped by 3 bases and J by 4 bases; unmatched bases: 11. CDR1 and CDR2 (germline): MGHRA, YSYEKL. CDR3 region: CASSHPMTGSGETQYF. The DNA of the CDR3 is TGCGCCAGCAGCCACCCCATGACAGGGTCTGGAGAGACCCAGTACTTC.

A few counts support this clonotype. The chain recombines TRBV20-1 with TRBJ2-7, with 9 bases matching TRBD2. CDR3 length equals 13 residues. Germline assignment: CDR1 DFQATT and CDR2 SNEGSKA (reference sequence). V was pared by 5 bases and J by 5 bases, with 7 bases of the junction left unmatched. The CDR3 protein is CSAPIAGGDEQYF. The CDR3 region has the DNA TGCAGTGCTCCCATCGCGGGAGGGGACGAGCAGTACTTC.

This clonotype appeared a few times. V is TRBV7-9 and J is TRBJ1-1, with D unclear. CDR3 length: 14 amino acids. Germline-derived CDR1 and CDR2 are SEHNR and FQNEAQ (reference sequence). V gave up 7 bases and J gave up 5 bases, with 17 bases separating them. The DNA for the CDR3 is TGTGCCAGCACCTCGGCGGGGAAGACGACTGAAGCTTTCTTT. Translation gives CASTSAGKTTEAFF.

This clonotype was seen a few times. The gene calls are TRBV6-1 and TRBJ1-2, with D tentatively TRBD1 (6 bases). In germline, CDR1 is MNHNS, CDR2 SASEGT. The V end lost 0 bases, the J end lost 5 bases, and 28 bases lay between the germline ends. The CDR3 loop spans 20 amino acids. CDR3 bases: TGTGCCAGCAGTGAAGCCCCCGGGGGGCAGGGGTTCTACCCAGAGTATGGCTACACCTTC. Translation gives CASSEAPGGQGFYPEYGYTF.

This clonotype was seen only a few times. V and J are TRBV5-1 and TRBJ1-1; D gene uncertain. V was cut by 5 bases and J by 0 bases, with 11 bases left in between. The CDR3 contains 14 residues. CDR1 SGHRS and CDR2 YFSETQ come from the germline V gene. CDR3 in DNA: TGCGCCAGCAGTGCGGGAGACATGAACACTGAAGCTTTCTTT. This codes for CASSAGDMNTEAFF.

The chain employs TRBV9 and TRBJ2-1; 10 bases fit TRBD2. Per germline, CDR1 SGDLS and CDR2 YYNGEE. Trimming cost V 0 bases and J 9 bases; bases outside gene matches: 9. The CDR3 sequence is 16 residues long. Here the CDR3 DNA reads TGTGCCAGCAGCGTAGAGGGCAGCGGGAGGGGAGGTGAGCAGTTCTTC. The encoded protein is CASSVEGSGRGGEQFF. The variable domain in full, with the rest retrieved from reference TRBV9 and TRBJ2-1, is DSGVTQTPKHLITATGQRVTLRCSPRSGDLSVYWYQQSLDQGLQFLIQYYNGEERAKGNILERFSAQQFPDLHSELNLSSLELGDSALYFCASSVEGSGRGGEQFFGPGTRLTVL.

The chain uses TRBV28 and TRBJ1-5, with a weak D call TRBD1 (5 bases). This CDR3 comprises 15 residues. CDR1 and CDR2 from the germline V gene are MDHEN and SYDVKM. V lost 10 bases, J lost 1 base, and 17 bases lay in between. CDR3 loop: CATYQGLTSNQPQHF. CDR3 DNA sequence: TGTGCCACCTATCAGGGCTTGACGAGCAATCAGCCCCAGCATTTT.

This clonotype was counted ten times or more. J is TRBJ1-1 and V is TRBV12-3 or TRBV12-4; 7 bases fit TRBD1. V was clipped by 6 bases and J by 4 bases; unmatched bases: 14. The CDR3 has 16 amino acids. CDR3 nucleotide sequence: TGTGCCAGCAGCCCTTCCCGACAGGGTCCTAGCACTGAAGCTTTCTTT. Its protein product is CASSPSRQGPSTEAFF.

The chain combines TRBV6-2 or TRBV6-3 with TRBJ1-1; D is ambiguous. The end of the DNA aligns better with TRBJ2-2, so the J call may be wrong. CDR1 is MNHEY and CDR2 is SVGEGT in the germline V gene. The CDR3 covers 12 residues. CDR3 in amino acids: CASSVRNTELFF. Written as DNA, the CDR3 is TGTGCCAGCAGTGTAAGGAACACTGAGCTGTTTTTT.

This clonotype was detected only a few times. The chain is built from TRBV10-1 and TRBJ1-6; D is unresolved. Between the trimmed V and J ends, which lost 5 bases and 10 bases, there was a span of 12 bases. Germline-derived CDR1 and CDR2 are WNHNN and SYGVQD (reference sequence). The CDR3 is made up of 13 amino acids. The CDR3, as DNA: TGCGCCAGCAGTACCGGCAGTGGATCACCCCTCCACTTT. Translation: CASSTGSGSPLHF.

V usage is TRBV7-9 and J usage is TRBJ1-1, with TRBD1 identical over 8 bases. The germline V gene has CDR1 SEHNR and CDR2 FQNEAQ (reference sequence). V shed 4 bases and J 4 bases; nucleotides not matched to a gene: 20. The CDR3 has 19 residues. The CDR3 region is CASSSILGWGDRGGTEAFF. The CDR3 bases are TGTGCCAGCAGCTCAATACTTGGGTGGGGCGACAGGGGAGGCACTGAAGCTTTCTTT.

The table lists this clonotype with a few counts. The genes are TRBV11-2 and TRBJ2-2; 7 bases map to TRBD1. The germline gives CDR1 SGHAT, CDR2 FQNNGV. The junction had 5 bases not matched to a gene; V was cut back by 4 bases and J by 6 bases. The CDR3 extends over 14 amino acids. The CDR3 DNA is TGTGCCAGCAGCTCGTTAACAGGGGCCGGGGAGCTGTTTTTT. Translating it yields CASSSLTGAGELFF.

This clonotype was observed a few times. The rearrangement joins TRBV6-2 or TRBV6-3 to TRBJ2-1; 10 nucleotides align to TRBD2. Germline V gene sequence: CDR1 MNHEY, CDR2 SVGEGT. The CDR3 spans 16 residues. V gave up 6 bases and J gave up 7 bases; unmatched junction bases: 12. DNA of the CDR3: TGTGCCAGCAGGAAGCTAGGGACTAGCGCCATAAATGAGCAGTTCTTC. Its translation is CASRKLGTSAINEQFF.

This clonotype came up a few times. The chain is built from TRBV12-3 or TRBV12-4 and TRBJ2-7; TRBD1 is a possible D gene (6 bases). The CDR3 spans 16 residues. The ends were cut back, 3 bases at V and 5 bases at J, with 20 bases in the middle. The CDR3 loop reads CASSFRGRGVRDEQYF. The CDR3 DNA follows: TGTGCCAGCAGTTTTAGAGGCAGGGGTGTTCGTGACGAGCAGTACTTC.

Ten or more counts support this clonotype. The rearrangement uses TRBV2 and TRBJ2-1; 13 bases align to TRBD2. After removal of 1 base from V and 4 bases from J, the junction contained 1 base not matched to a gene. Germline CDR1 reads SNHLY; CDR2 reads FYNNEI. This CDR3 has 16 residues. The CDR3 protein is CASSEGTSGSYNEQFF. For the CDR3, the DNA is TGTGCCAGCAGTGAAGGGACTAGCGGGAGTTACAATGAGCAGTTCTTC.

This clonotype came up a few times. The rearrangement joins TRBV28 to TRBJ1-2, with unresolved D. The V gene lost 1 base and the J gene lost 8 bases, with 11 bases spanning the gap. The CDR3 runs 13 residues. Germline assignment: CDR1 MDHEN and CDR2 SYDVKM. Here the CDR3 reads CASSLSNRAGYTF. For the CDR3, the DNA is TGTGCCAGCAGTTTATCCAACAGAGCGGGCTACACCTTC.

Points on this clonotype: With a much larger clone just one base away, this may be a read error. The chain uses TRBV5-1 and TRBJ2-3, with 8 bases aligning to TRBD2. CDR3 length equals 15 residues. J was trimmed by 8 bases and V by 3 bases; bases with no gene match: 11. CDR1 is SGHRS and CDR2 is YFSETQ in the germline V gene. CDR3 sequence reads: CASSWTSSGAGTQYF. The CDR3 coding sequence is TGCGCCAGCAGCTGGACTAGCAGCGGAGCAGGTACGCAGTATTTT.

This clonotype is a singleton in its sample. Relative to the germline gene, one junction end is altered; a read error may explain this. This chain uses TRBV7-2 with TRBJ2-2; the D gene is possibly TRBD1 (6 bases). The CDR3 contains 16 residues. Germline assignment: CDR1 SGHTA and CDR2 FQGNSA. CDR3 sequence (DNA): TGCGCCAGCAGCCATTCCCAGGGGAGGAACACCGGGGAGCTGTTTTTT. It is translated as CASSHSQGRNTGELFF.

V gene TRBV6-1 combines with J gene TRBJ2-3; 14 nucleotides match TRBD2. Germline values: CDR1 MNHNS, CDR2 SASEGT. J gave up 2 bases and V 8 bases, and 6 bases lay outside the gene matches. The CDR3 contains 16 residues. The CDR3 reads CASSGLAGEVTDTQYF. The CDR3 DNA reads TGTGCCAGCTCGGGACTAGCGGGAGAAGTCACAGATACGCAGTATTTT.

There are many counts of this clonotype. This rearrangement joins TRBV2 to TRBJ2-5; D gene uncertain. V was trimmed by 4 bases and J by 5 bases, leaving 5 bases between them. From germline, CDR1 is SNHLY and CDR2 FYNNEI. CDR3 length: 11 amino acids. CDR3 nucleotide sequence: TGTGCCAGCAGTGTCAAGGAGACCCAGTACTTC. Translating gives CASSVKETQYF. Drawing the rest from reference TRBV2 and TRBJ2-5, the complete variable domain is EPEVTQTPSHQVTQMGQEVILRCVPISNHLYFYWYRQILGQKVEFLVSFYNNEISEKSEIFDDQFSVERPDGSNFTLKIRSTKLEDSAMYFCASSVKETQYFGPGTRLLVL.

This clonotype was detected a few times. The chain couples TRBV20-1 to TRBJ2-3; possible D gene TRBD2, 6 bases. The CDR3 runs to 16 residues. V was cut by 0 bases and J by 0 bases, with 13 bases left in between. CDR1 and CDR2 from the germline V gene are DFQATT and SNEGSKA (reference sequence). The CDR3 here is CSARDLVRGSTDTQYF. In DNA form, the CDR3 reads TGCAGTGCTAGAGACCTAGTGCGGGGTAGCACAGATACGCAGTATTTT.